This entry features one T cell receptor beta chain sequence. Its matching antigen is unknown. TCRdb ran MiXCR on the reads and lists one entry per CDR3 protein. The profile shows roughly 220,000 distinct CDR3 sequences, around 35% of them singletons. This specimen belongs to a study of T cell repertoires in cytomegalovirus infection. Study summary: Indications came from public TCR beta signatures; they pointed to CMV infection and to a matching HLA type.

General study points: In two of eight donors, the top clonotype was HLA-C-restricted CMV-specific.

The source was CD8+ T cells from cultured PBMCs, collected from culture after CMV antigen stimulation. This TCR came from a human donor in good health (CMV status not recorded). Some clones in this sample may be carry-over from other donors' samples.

As DNA, the CDR3 is TGTGCCATCAGTTCGACTAGCGGGAGAGAGGTCTCCTACGAGCAGTACTTC. Translated, it gives CAISSTSGREVSYEQYF. The rearrangement joins TRBV10-3 to TRBJ2-7; the match to TRBD2 covers 12 bases. This CDR3 contains 17 residues. Germline CDR1 and CDR2: ENHRY and SYGVKD. J gave up 0 bases and V 5 bases, and 8 bases lay outside the gene matches.